This passage covers 9 T cell receptor beta chains from one sample sequenced in a study of T cells in localized non-small cell lung cancer. TCRdb's copy holds only in-frame clones and misses some; the assay was immunoSEQ multiplex PCR. The sample records 59,000 or so clones, approximately 90% being singletons. Material: peripheral blood, obtained before any cancer treatment. Receptors originate from a man between 35 and 75 years old with stage I lung adenocarcinoma.

The chain has TRBV5-4 and TRBJ2-5; D is ambiguous. Trimming shortened V by 4 bases and J by 5 bases, and 9 bases separated the two germline ends. Germline V gene sequence: CDR1 SGHNT, CDR2 YYREEE (reference sequence). The length of the CDR3 is 12 residues. The CDR3 loop reads CASSAVAETQYF. CDR3 nucleotides: TGTGCCAGCAGCGCCGTCGCGGAGACCCAGTACTTC.

The rearrangement uses TRBV2 and TRBJ2-1; 8 bases line up with TRBD1. V shed 7 bases, J shed 1 base, and the junction held 12 bases outside the gene matches. This CDR3 is 17 amino acids long. Germline V lookup: CDR1 SNHLY, CDR2 FYNNEI. As DNA, the CDR3 is TGTGCCAGCAAGGCAGGGGGCGCAGGTCGGTCCTACAATGAGCAGTTCTTC. Its protein product is CASKAGGAGRSYNEQFF. The full variable domain, its missing parts supplied by reference TRBV2 and TRBJ2-1, is EPEVTQTPSHQVTQMGQEVILRCVPISNHLYFYWYRQILGQKVEFLVSFYNNEISEKSEIFDDQFSVERPDGSNFTLKIRSTKLEDSAMYFCASKAGGAGRSYNEQFFGPGTRLTVL.

The chain joins TRBV11-2 to TRBJ1-1; no reliable D call. CDR3 length: 15 residues. Germline V gene data show CDR1 as SGHAT and CDR2 as FQNNGV. V lost 5 bases and J lost 3, with 16 bases in between. The CDR3 nucleotides are TGTGCCAGCAGCCACAGCGTGAGGGCTGACACTGAAGCTTTCTTT. This encodes CASSHSVRADTEAFF.

The V gene is TRBV28, the J gene TRBJ2-1, with a tentative D call TRBD2 (6 bases). Germline V CDR1 and CDR2: MDHEN, SYDVKM. V lost 7 bases and J lost 6, with 19 bases in between. The CDR3 length is 15 residues. As DNA, the CDR3 is TGTGCCAGCATCCGGCGGGGCAGCCGTGGCAATGAGCAGTTCTTC. Encoded protein: CASIRRGSRGNEQFF.

The chain combines TRBV9 with TRBJ1-5, with 9 bases matching TRBD1. The CDR3 contains 15 residues. CDR1 is SGDLS and CDR2 is YYNGEE in the germline V gene. V trimming: 4 bases; J trimming: 6 bases; junction bases outside the gene matches: 8. DNA for the CDR3: TGTGCCAGCAGCCCGGGACAGGGTACCGGTCAGCCCCAGCATTTT. Translation: CASSPGQGTGQPQHF. Combining the CDR3 with reference TRBV9 and TRBJ1-5 gives the whole variable domain DSGVTQTPKHLITATGQRVTLRCSPRSGDLSVYWYQQSLDQGLQFLIQYYNGEERAKGNILERFSAQQFPDLHSELNLSSLELGDSALYFCASSPGQGTGQPQHFGDGTRLSIL.

This chain links TRBV19 with TRBJ2-1; 13 nucleotides agree with TRBD2. Germline V CDR1 and CDR2: LNHDA, SQIVND (reference sequence). Trimming cost V 5 bases and J 8 bases; bases outside gene matches: 9. CDR3 length: 16 amino acids. CDR3 amino acids: CASSGVLAGGPHEQFF. In nucleotides, the CDR3 is TGTGCCAGTAGTGGAGTACTAGCGGGAGGGCCCCATGAGCAGTTCTTC.

The rearrangement links TRBV5-4 to TRBJ1-5; 10 nucleotides agree with TRBD1. The CDR3 runs 17 residues. V lost 4 bases to trimming and J lost 1 base; unmatched junction nucleotides: 8. Germline V gene lookup returns CDR1 SGHNT and CDR2 YYREEE (reference sequence). As DNA, the CDR3 is TGTGCCAGCAGCCACAAGACAGGGGGCGGGAGCAATCAGCCCCAGCATTTT. This encodes CASSHKTGGGSNQPQHF.

The CDR3 spells CAISEPQGEAFF. CDR3 DNA sequence: TGTGCCATCAGTGAGCCTCAGGGGGAAGCTTTCTTT. The V call is TRBV10-3, the J call TRBJ1-1; TRBD1 might be the D (6 bases). The CDR3 sequence is 12 residues long. Trimming removed 2 bases at V and 8 bases at J, with 9 bases between. CDR1 and CDR2 (germline): ENHRY, SYGVKD.

V and J are TRBV5-4 and TRBJ1-4; 7 nucleotides line up with TRBD1. V was pared by 4 bases and J by 8 bases, with 5 bases of the junction left unmatched. The CDR3 spans 13 residues. Looked up from germline, CDR1 is SGHNT and CDR2 is YYREEE (reference sequence). This chain's CDR3 is CASSNTGEEKLFF. In DNA form, the CDR3 reads TGTGCCAGCAGCAATACAGGGGAGGAAAAACTGTTTTTT.